This is a list of T cell receptor beta chains from one sample in a study of shared clonotypes between healthy human individuals. Data came from immunoSEQ multiplex PCR; TCRdb stores just in-frame clones and leaves some out. The sample carries about 1.5 million clones, roughly 98% recorded once. Material: naive CD4+ T cells sorted from blood. The receptors come from a man under 40 in good health. Both conserved end residues are part of each CDR3. Fields, in order: V gene, clone size, J gene, D gene, CDR3 DNA, CDR3 protein. D genes are given only for firm matches. Where a row states a size, it is once, few, many or the class of an expanded clone; other rows omit it.

V gene: TRBV28; clone size: .; J gene: TRBJ1-2; D gene: .; CDR3 DNA: TGTGCCAGCAGTAACACGAACTATGGCTACACCTTC; CDR3 protein: CASSNTNYGYTF
V gene: TRBV9; clone size: once; J gene: TRBJ2-7; D gene: TRBD2; CDR3 DNA: TGTGCCAGCAGCCCTCGCAGTAGCGGGAGGTACGAGCAGTACTTC; CDR3 protein: CASSPRSSGRYEQYF
V gene: TRBV6-5; clone size: .; J gene: TRBJ2-5; D gene: .; CDR3 DNA: TGTGCCAGCAGTAAACCGGGACGGGTGGAGACCCAGTACTTC; CDR3 protein: CASSKPGRVETQYF
V gene: TRBV7-8; clone size: .; J gene: TRBJ2-3; D gene: .; CDR3 DNA: TGTGCCAGCAGCCGTCCTATCTCATCCGCCACAGATACGCAGTATTTT; CDR3 protein: CASSRPISSATDTQYF
V gene: TRBV6-6; clone size: .; J gene: TRBJ1-5; D gene: .; CDR3 DNA: TGTGCCAGCAGTTACCCATCGGGGAGAAATCAGCCCCAGCATTTT; CDR3 protein: CASSYPSGRNQPQHF
V gene: TRBV5-5; clone size: .; J gene: TRBJ1-1; D gene: TRBD1; CDR3 DNA: TGTGCCAGCAGCCCCATACAGGGGCCGAAGAACACTGAAGCTTTCTTT; CDR3 protein: CASSPIQGPKNTEAFF
V gene: TRBV5-1; clone size: .; J gene: TRBJ2-3; D gene: .; CDR3 DNA: TGCGCCAGCAGCTTGGTAATGGGCACAGATACGCAGTATTTT; CDR3 protein: CASSLVMGTDTQYF
V gene: TRBV29-1; clone size: .; J gene: TRBJ1-1; D gene: .; CDR3 DNA: TGCAGCGTTGAGTCTGGGGCGCCCACTGAAGCTTTCTTT; CDR3 protein: CSVESGAPTEAFF
V gene: TRBV5-1; clone size: .; J gene: TRBJ2-7; D gene: .; CDR3 DNA: TGCGCCAGCAGGAGGAGTTCTTACTACGAGCAGTACTTC; CDR3 protein: CASRRSSYYEQYF
V gene: TRBV6-4; clone size: .; J gene: TRBJ2-6; D gene: .; CDR3 DNA: TGTGCCAGCAGTGATCGCACCAGGGGATCTGGGGCCAACGTCCTGACTTTC; CDR3 protein: CASSDRTRGSGANVLTF
V gene: TRBV5-1; clone size: .; J gene: TRBJ2-7; D gene: TRBD2; CDR3 DNA: TGCGCCAGCAGCTCCCGGACTAGCGGGAGCTCCTACGAGCAGTACTTC; CDR3 protein: CASSSRTSGSSYEQYF
V gene: TRBV29-1; clone size: once; J gene: TRBJ2-2; D gene: .; CDR3 DNA: TGCAGCGTACAGGGGGGAGGCCCGGGACTAGTAACCGGGGAGCTGTTTTTT; CDR3 protein: CSVQGGGPGLVTGELFF
V gene: TRBV6-5; clone size: .; J gene: TRBJ1-3; D gene: .; CDR3 DNA: TGTGCCAGCAGTTACTCAAGAATTGGGGTTGGAAACACCATATATTTT; CDR3 protein: CASSYSRIGVGNTIYF
V gene: TRBV9; clone size: .; J gene: TRBJ2-2; D gene: .; CDR3 DNA: TGTGCCAGCAGCGTAGGACTGGGTCGCACCGGGGAGCTGTTTTTT; CDR3 protein: CASSVGLGRTGELFF
V gene: TRBV7-9; clone size: .; J gene: TRBJ2-2; D gene: .; CDR3 DNA: TGTGCCAGCACCAGACTATCCGGGGAGCTGTTTTTT; CDR3 protein: CASTRLSGELFF
V gene: TRBV30; clone size: .; J gene: TRBJ2-7; D gene: TRBD2; CDR3 DNA: TGTGCCTGGACCCCACTAGGGAGGGGTAACGACGAGCAGTACTTC; CDR3 protein: CAWTPLGRGNDEQYF
V gene: TRBV5-4; clone size: .; J gene: TRBJ2-2; D gene: .; CDR3 DNA: TGTGCCAGCAGCGCCCGCTTAGGCAGTACCGGGGAGCTGTTTTTT; CDR3 protein: CASSARLGSTGELFF
V gene: TRBV29-1; clone size: .; J gene: TRBJ2-6; D gene: .; CDR3 DNA: TGCAGCGTTGAAGGAGGTACTGGGGCCAACGTCCTGACTTTC; CDR3 protein: CSVEGGTGANVLTF
V gene: TRBV11-2; clone size: .; J gene: TRBJ1-1; D gene: .; CDR3 DNA: TGTGCCAGCAGCTCCTCGGACTGGATTGAAGCTTTCTTT; CDR3 protein: CASSSSDWIEAFF
V gene: TRBV11-2; clone size: .; J gene: TRBJ2-2; D gene: TRBD2; CDR3 DNA: TGTGCCAGCAGCTTAGGAGAGAGGGCTAGCGGGAGAGACACCGGGGAGCTGTTTTTT; CDR3 protein: CASSLGERASGRDTGELFF
V gene: TRBV6-1; clone size: .; J gene: TRBJ1-2; D gene: .; CDR3 DNA: TGTGCCAGCACGGTTAGTGCTTCCTATGGCTACACCTTC; CDR3 protein: CASTVSASYGYTF
V gene: TRBV7-3; clone size: .; J gene: TRBJ2-5; D gene: TRBD1; CDR3 DNA: TGTGCCAGCAGCTTTTCGGGACAGAATAAAGAGACCCAGTACTTC; CDR3 protein: CASSFSGQNKETQYF
V gene: TRBV9; clone size: .; J gene: TRBJ2-1; D gene: TRBD2; CDR3 DNA: TGTGCCAGCAGCGTCGGCGGGAGGGAAGCCTACAATGAGCAGTTCTTC; CDR3 protein: CASSVGGREAYNEQFF
V gene: TRBV18; clone size: .; J gene: TRBJ1-4; D gene: .; CDR3 DNA: TGTGCCAGCTCACCTATTACACAGGGCGGTGAAAAACTGTTTTTT; CDR3 protein: CASSPITQGGEKLFF
V gene: TRBV19; clone size: .; J gene: TRBJ2-3; D gene: TRBD2; CDR3 DNA: TGTGCCAGTAGTATACTAGCGGGAATCACAGATACGCAGTATTTT; CDR3 protein: CASSILAGITDTQYF
V gene: TRBV19; clone size: .; J gene: TRBJ1-5; D gene: TRBD1; CDR3 DNA: TGTGCCAGTAGTACTATCGACAGGGACGGCAATCAGCCCCAGCATTTT; CDR3 protein: CASSTIDRDGNQPQHF
V gene: TRBV2; clone size: .; J gene: TRBJ2-5; D gene: .; CDR3 DNA: TGTGCCAGCACTGGGGGGGCATACTCTGGGGAGACCCAGTACTTC; CDR3 protein: CASTGGAYSGETQYF
V gene: TRBV4-1; clone size: .; J gene: TRBJ2-5; D gene: .; CDR3 DNA: TGCGCCAGCAGCCAAGAGCCAGGGGCGGGGGAGACCCAGTACTTC; CDR3 protein: CASSQEPGAGETQYF
V gene: TRBV29-1; clone size: .; J gene: TRBJ2-7; D gene: TRBD1; CDR3 DNA: TGCAGCGTCTTATTCCGTTGGACAGGTACTTCCTACGAGCAGTACTTC; CDR3 protein: CSVLFRWTGTSYEQYF
V gene: TRBV5-1; clone size: .; J gene: TRBJ2-5; D gene: .; CDR3 DNA: TGCGCCAGCAGACTCGAAGAGACCCAGTACTTC; CDR3 protein: CASRLEETQYF
V gene: TRBV6-6; clone size: .; J gene: TRBJ2-1; D gene: TRBD1; CDR3 DNA: TGTGCCAGCAGTAAAACAGGGGGTGAGCAGTTCTTC; CDR3 protein: CASSKTGGEQFF
V gene: TRBV7-9; clone size: .; J gene: TRBJ2-5; D gene: TRBD2; CDR3 DNA: TGTGCCAGCAACCTTCTAGCGGGAGACCAAGAGACCCAGTACTTC; CDR3 protein: CASNLLAGDQETQYF
V gene: TRBV19; clone size: .; J gene: TRBJ1-5; D gene: .; CDR3 DNA: TGTGCCAGTAACGCGGGACTTACGAGGGGTTTTAGCAATCAGCCCCAGCATTTT; CDR3 protein: CASNAGLTRGFSNQPQHF
V gene: TRBV18; clone size: .; J gene: TRBJ1-4; D gene: .; CDR3 DNA: TGTGCCAGCTCACCATGGGGGACGGATGAAAAACTGTTTTTT; CDR3 protein: CASSPWGTDEKLFF
V gene: TRBV10-2; clone size: once; J gene: TRBJ2-3; D gene: TRBD1; CDR3 DNA: TGCGCCAGCAGTCAACAGGGGCTAGATACGCAGTATTTT; CDR3 protein: CASSQQGLDTQYF
V gene: TRBV6-5; clone size: once; J gene: TRBJ2-5; D gene: TRBD2; CDR3 DNA: TGTGCCAGCAGTTACTCGCTAGCGGGGTACCAAGAGACCCAGTACTTC; CDR3 protein: CASSYSLAGYQETQYF
V gene: TRBV10-1; clone size: .; J gene: TRBJ2-1; D gene: TRBD2; CDR3 DNA: TGCGCCAGCAGTGAGTCTCGATTAGGGGCGGGAGGGATCTACAATGAGCAGTTCTTC; CDR3 protein: CASSESRLGAGGIYNEQFF
V gene: TRBV27; clone size: .; J gene: TRBJ1-1; D gene: .; CDR3 DNA: TGTGCCAGCAGCGGACCCCGCCACACTGAAGCTTTCTTT; CDR3 protein: CASSGPRHTEAFF
V gene: TRBV15; clone size: .; J gene: TRBJ2-1; D gene: .; CDR3 DNA: TGTGCCACCAGCAGAGATAGATCCTCCTACAATGAGCAGTTCTTC; CDR3 protein: CATSRDRSSYNEQFF
V gene: TRBV25-1; clone size: .; J gene: TRBJ2-1; D gene: .; CDR3 DNA: TGTGCCAGCAGTGGGGGAGTCTTGCAGTTCTTC; CDR3 protein: CASSGGVLQFF
V gene: TRBV2; clone size: .; J gene: TRBJ2-7; D gene: TRBD2; CDR3 DNA: TGTGCCAGCAAGGCTCAGGACGGGAGGGCACCCTACGAGCAGTACTTC; CDR3 protein: CASKAQDGRAPYEQYF
V gene: TRBV19; clone size: once; J gene: TRBJ2-1; D gene: .; CDR3 DNA: TGTGCCAGTACGTGGACGGACCGGTACAATGAGCAGTTCTTC; CDR3 protein: CASTWTDRYNEQFF
V gene: TRBV6-6; clone size: .; J gene: TRBJ2-7; D gene: .; CDR3 DNA: TGTGCCAGCAGTTCCACCATTTACGAGCAGTACTTC; CDR3 protein: CASSSTIYEQYF
V gene: TRBV10-3; clone size: .; J gene: TRBJ2-6; D gene: TRBD2; CDR3 DNA: TGTGCCATCAGACCCACCGGGACTAGCGGGATATTTGGGGCCAACGTCCTGACTTTC; CDR3 protein: CAIRPTGTSGIFGANVLTF
V gene: TRBV29-1; clone size: .; J gene: TRBJ2-7; D gene: .; CDR3 DNA: TGCAGCGTTGTAACGGGTACCCACGAGCAGTACTTC; CDR3 protein: CSVVTGTHEQYF
V gene: TRBV5-1; clone size: once; J gene: TRBJ2-3; D gene: .; CDR3 DNA: TGCGCCAGCAGAAGGACAGACCATACGCAGTATTTT; CDR3 protein: CASRRTDHTQYF
V gene: TRBV20-1; clone size: .; J gene: TRBJ2-7; D gene: .; CDR3 DNA: TGCAGTGCCGGGTGGTCCTACGAGCAGTACTTC; CDR3 protein: CSAGWSYEQYF
V gene: TRBV28; clone size: once; J gene: TRBJ2-7; D gene: .; CDR3 DNA: TGTGCCAGCAGGGGGACTCTCGTCGAGCAGTACTTC; CDR3 protein: CASRGTLVEQYF
V gene: TRBV2; clone size: .; J gene: TRBJ2-1; D gene: .; CDR3 DNA: TGTGCCAGCAGCAACAGGGGGGGCTACAATGAGCAGTTCTTC; CDR3 protein: CASSNRGGYNEQFF
V gene: TRBV6-5; clone size: .; J gene: TRBJ2-1; D gene: .; CDR3 DNA: TGTGCCAGCGGACTGCGGGACGCTCACTTCTTC; CDR3 protein: CASGLRDAHFF
V gene: TRBV27; clone size: .; J gene: TRBJ2-7; D gene: TRBD1; CDR3 DNA: TGTGCCAGCAGTTTAATGCCCTTGACAGGGGGATTGTGGATCGAGCAGTACTTC; CDR3 protein: CASSLMPLTGGLWIEQYF
V gene: TRBV5-4; clone size: once; J gene: TRBJ1-2; D gene: TRBD1; CDR3 DNA: TGTGCCAGCAGCTTTAAGACAGGGGGGGCCTATGGCTACACCTTC; CDR3 protein: CASSFKTGGAYGYTF
V gene: TRBV11-2; clone size: .; J gene: TRBJ1-2; D gene: .; CDR3 DNA: TGTGCCAGCAGCTTAGTTTCGGTGGGTGGCTACACCTTC; CDR3 protein: CASSLVSVGGYTF
V gene: TRBV19; clone size: .; J gene: TRBJ1-5; D gene: .; CDR3 DNA: TGTGCCAGTAGTATAGTGGGGGGGGCCCGGCAGCCCCAGCATTTT; CDR3 protein: CASSIVGGARQPQHF
V gene: TRBV5-4; clone size: few; J gene: TRBJ2-5; D gene: TRBD2; CDR3 DNA: TGTGCCAGCAGCTTCCGGACTAGCCCCCAAGAGACCCAGTACTTC; CDR3 protein: CASSFRTSPQETQYF